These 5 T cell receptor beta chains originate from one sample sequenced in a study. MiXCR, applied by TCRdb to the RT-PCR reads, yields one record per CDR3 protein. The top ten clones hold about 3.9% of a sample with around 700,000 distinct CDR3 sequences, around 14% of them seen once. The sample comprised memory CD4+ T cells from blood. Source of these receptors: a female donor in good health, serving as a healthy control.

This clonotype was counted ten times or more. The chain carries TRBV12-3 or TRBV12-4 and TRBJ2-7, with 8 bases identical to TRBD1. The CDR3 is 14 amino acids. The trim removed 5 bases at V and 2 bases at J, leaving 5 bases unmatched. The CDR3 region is CASSIGTGPYEQYF. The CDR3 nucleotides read TGTGCCAGCAGTATCGGGACAGGACCCTACGAGCAGTACTTC.

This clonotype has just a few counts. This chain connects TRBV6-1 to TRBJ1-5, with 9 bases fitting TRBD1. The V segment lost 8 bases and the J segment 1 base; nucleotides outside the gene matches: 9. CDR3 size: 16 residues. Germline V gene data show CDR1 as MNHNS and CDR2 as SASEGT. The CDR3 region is CASGKDRGESNQPQHF. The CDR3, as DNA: TGTGCCAGCGGGAAGGACAGGGGCGAGAGCAATCAGCCCCAGCATTTT.

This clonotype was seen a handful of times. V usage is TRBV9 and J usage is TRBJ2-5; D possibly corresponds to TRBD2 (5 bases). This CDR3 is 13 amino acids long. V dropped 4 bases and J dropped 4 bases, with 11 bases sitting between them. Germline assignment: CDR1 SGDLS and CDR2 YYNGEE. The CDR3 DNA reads TGTGCCAGCAGCCCCCCCGCGGGAGAGACCCAGTACTTC. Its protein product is CASSPPAGETQYF.

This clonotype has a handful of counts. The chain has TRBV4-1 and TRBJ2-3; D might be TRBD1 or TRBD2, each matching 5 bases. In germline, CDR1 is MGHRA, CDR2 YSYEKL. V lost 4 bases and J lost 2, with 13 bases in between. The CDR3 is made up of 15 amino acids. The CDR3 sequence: CASSPGTQSTDTQYF. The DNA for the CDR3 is TGCGCCAGCAGCCCGGGGACGCAGTCCACAGATACGCAGTATTTT.

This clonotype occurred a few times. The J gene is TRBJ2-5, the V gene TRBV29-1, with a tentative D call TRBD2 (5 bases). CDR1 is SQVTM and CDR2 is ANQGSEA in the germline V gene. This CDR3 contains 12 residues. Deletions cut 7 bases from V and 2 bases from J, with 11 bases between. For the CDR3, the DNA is TGCAGCGCCGGACTGTTACAAGAGACCCAGTACTTC. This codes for CSAGLLQETQYF.